Many counts were recorded for the clone carrying this T cell receptor beta chain. Its antigen is undetermined. This entry belongs to a study of T cells in Graves' hyperthyroidism and ophthalmopathy. Whole-study results and caveats: Separating ophthalmopathy from stable hyperthyroidism was achieved by a 13 V-J model.

It was RNA transcripts that yielded the amplified TCR beta CDR3 regions. The TCR CDR3 first-round RT-PCR relied on the HTBI primer set. TCRdb reanalysed the multiplex PCR reads using MiXCR and keeps one entry per CDR3 protein. The profile shows about 590,000 distinct CDR3 sequences, 15% to 19% of them singletons. In germline, CDR1 is SGHTA, CDR2 FQGNSA. The CDR3 loop spans 12 amino acids. V was shortened by 4 bases and J by 7 bases, with 9 bases between the two germline ends. The TCR sequence derives from a young woman with Graves' hyperthyroidism. The sequenced material came from blood. This chain joins TRBV7-2 and TRBJ2-3; D not certain. The CDR3 spells CASSSGHYTQYF. CDR3 bases: TGTGCCAGCAGCTCGGGCCACTATACGCAGTATTTT.